Below, 22 T cell receptor beta chains from the same sample are listed, as sequenced in a study of blood T cell repertoires in COVID-19. Sequencing used immunoSEQ multiplex PCR; TCRdb keeps in-frame clones, though not all of them. Among some 250,000 clones listed, around 84% were seen once. Source material: peripheral blood. Receptors originate from a woman aged 18-29 years with acute or convalescent COVID-19.

The V call is TRBV18, the J call TRBJ1-4; 7 positions match TRBD1. The CDR3 has 14 residues. Germline assignment: CDR1 KGHSH and CDR2 LQKENI. V was pared by 0 bases and J by 7 bases, with 2 bases of the junction left unmatched. In nucleotides, the CDR3 is TGTGCCAGCTCACCACCCGGGACAGCTGAAAAACTGTTTTTT. Translating it yields CASSPPGTAEKLFF.

The chain has TRBV30 and TRBJ1-1, with 9 bases matching TRBD1. Germline V gives CDR1 GTSNPN, CDR2 SVGIG (reference sequence). There are 14 residues in the CDR3. The trim removed 2 bases at V and 5 bases at J, leaving 6 bases unmatched. CDR3 coding DNA: TGTGCCTGGAGTACTTGGACAGGGGTGACTGAAGCTTTCTTT. Its protein is CAWSTWTGVTEAFF. Full variable domain (outside the CDR3, taken from reference TRBV30 and TRBJ1-1): SQTIHQWPATLVQPVGSPLSLECTVEGTSNPNLYWYRQAAGRGLQLLFYSVGIGQISSEVPQNLSASRPQDRQFILSSKKLLLSDSGFYLCAWSTWTGVTEAFFGQGTRLTVV.

The chain links TRBV7-2 to TRBJ2-7, with TRBD2 matching 10 bases. This CDR3 comprises 16 residues. With V trimmed by 1 base and J by 0 bases, 3 bases remained unmatched. Germline V gene lookup returns CDR1 SGHTA and CDR2 FQGNSA. The CDR3 protein is CASSLGTSGSSYEQYF. CDR3 bases: TGTGCCAGCAGCTTAGGGACTAGCGGTAGCTCCTACGAGCAGTACTTC. The full variable domain, in which reference TRBV7-2 and TRBJ2-7 provide the parts outside the CDR3, is GAGVSQSPSNKVTEKGKDVELRCDPISGHTALYWYRQSLGQGLEFLIYFQGNSAPDKSGLPSDRFSAERTGGSVSTLTIQRTQQEDSAVYLCASSLGTSGSSYEQYFGPGTRLTVT.

This chain connects TRBV11-3 to TRBJ2-1, with 7 positions matching TRBD2. The CDR3 has 16 residues. V shed 3 bases, J shed 5 bases, and the junction held 10 bases outside the gene matches. The germline V gene has CDR1 SGHNT and CDR2 YENEEA. The CDR3 DNA reads TGTGCCAGCAGCTTTTTTCGCGGGGGATTAAACAATGAGCAGTTCTTC. It encodes CASSFFRGGLNNEQFF. The variable domain in full, with the rest retrieved from reference TRBV11-3 and TRBJ2-1, is EAGVVQSPRYKIIEKKQPVAFWCNPISGHNTLYWYLQNLGQGPELLIRYENEEAVDDSQLPKDRFSAERLKGVDSTLKIQPAELGDSAVYLCASSFFRGGLNNEQFFGPGTRLTVL.

This clone came up a few times. This chain connects TRBV24-1 to TRBJ2-2, with 9 nucleotides matching TRBD2. This CDR3 is built from 17 residues. Germline assignment: CDR1 KGHDR and CDR2 SFDVKD. V lost 4 bases to trimming and J lost 3 bases; unmatched junction nucleotides: 8. CDR3: CATSESLLAGDTGELFF. The CDR3 DNA sequence: TGTGCCACCAGTGAAAGTCTACTAGCGGGCGACACCGGGGAGCTGTTTTTT.

This chain joins TRBV28 and TRBJ2-3, with 8 bases fitting TRBD1. CDR1 is MDHEN, CDR2 SYDVKM, per germline. CDR3 length: 19 amino acids. V was clipped by 0 bases and J by 1 base; unmatched bases: 12. CDR3 in amino acids: CASSLWTQGAAARTDTQYF. The CDR3 DNA reads TGTGCCAGCAGTTTATGGACCCAGGGGGCGGCTGCCCGCACAGATACGCAGTATTTT.

The genes are TRBV28 and TRBJ1-1; D remains unclear. CDR1 MDHEN and CDR2 SYDVKM come from the germline V gene. The CDR3 consists of 15 residues. The V end lost 5 bases, the J end lost 6 bases, and 19 bases lay between the germline ends. The CDR3 loop reads CASSQPGHGSAEAFF. The CDR3 bases are TGTGCCAGCAGTCAACCGGGCCATGGGAGCGCTGAAGCTTTCTTT.

This chain joins TRBV5-1 and TRBJ1-1, with no clear D. The CDR3 is made up of 13 amino acids. In germline, CDR1 is SGHRS, CDR2 YFSETQ. Trimming took off 4 bases at V and 1 base at J, with 8 bases between the two ends. CDR3 in DNA: TGCGCCAGCAGCCCGACAACGAACACTGAAGCTTTCTTT. As protein: CASSPTTNTEAFF.

The chain is built from TRBV7-8 and TRBJ2-7, with a tentative D call TRBD1 (5 bases). Trimming removed 4 bases at V and 2 bases at J, with 9 bases between. The CDR3 sequence is 13 residues long. The germline V gene encodes CDR1 SGHVS and CDR2 FQNEAQ. The CDR3 DNA follows: TGTGCCAGCAGCTGGCAGGGAACCTACGAGCAGTACTTC. Translated, it gives CASSWQGTYEQYF.

V is TRBV6-1 and J is TRBJ2-7; possibly TRBD1 for D (5 bases). Germline loops: CDR1 MNHNS, CDR2 SASEGT. The CDR3 covers 16 residues. The V and J ends lost 4 bases and 6 bases respectively, with 22 bases between them. CDR3 in amino acids: CASSGITGSGRAEQYF. The CDR3 bases are TGTGCCAGCAGTGGGATTACAGGATCTGGTCGGGCCGAGCAGTACTTC.

This CDR3 is CASSLGGNYGYTF. The CDR3 bases are TGTGCCAGCAGCTTGGGAGGGAACTATGGCTACACCTTC. The chain links TRBV7-2 to TRBJ1-2; no clear D gene. Germline CDR1 and CDR2: SGHTA and FQGNSA. This CDR3 comprises 13 residues. Trimming left V 3 bases short and J 2 bases short, with 7 bases between.

CDR3 residues: CASSAQGAEGYTF. The CDR3 coding sequence is TGTGCCAGCAGCGCCCAGGGGGCGGAAGGCTACACCTTC. The chain couples TRBV9 to TRBJ1-2; 8 bases fit TRBD1. CDR1 is SGDLS and CDR2 is YYNGEE in the germline V gene. CDR3 length: 13 amino acids. With 3 bases clipped from V and 8 bases from J, the junction kept 6 bases outside the gene matches.

This chain connects TRBV11-2 to TRBJ1-2, with D tentatively TRBD1 (6 bases). This CDR3 region has 12 residues. The V end was cut by 5 bases, the J end by 5 bases, with 9 bases between. Germline assignment: CDR1 SGHAT and CDR2 FQNNGV. DNA of the CDR3: TGTGCCAGCAGCCAAACAGGGTATGGCTACACCTTC. It is translated as CASSQTGYGYTF.

The chain uses TRBV5-1 and TRBJ2-2, with D possibly TRBD1 on 6 matching bases. V shed 3 bases and J shed 4 bases, with 16 bases lying between them. Germline V gene lookup returns CDR1 SGHRS and CDR2 YFSETQ. The CDR3 spans 16 residues. The CDR3: CASSSQGIGSTGELFF. CDR3 DNA: TGCGCCAGCAGCTCTCAGGGGATAGGATCCACCGGGGAGCTGTTTTTT. Based on the CDR3 plus reference TRBV5-1 and TRBJ2-2, the full variable domain is KAGVTQTPRYLIKTRGQQVTLSCSPISGHRSVSWYQQTPGQGLQFLFEYFSETQRNKGNFPGRFSGRQFSNSRSEMNVSTLELGDSALYLCASSSQGIGSTGELFFGEGSRLTVL.

The CDR3 region has the DNA TGCGCCAGCAGCGAGGGTGCGGGTAACACCGGGGAGCTGTTTTTT. Its protein is CASSEGAGNTGELFF. The chain is built from TRBV10-1 and TRBJ2-2; TRBD2 might be the D (5 bases). The V and J ends lost 6 bases and 2 bases respectively, with 13 bases between them. The CDR3 sequence is 15 residues long. CDR1 WNHNN and CDR2 SYGVQD come from the germline V gene (reference sequence).

V is TRBV4-3 and J is TRBJ2-3; no clear D. Germline assignment: CDR1 LGHNA and CDR2 YSLEER. Trimming removed 10 bases from V and 3 bases from J, with 17 bases in between. The CDR3 has 14 amino acids. DNA for the CDR3: TGCGCCACCGCGCGCCGTGTTGTAACAGATACGCAGTATTTT. It yields the protein CATARRVVTDTQYF.

This clone was seen many times. The J gene is TRBJ2-1, the V gene TRBV5-1; 8 bases map to TRBD1. CDR1 SGHRS and CDR2 YFSETQ come from the germline V gene. The junction had 1 base not matched to a gene; V was cut back by 4 bases and J by 7 bases. The CDR3 extends over 12 amino acids. CDR3 bases: TGCGCCAGCAGCCGGGACAGGAATGAGCAGTTCTTC. Translated, it gives CASSRDRNEQFF.

The CDR3 loop reads CASSLGQYNEQFF. DNA for the CDR3: TGTGCCAGCAGCTTAGGACAGTACAATGAGCAGTTCTTC. This chain uses TRBV7-2 with TRBJ2-1, with TRBD1 as a possible D gene (5 bases). Germline V gives CDR1 SGHTA, CDR2 FQGNSA. This CDR3 is built from 13 residues. The ends were cut back, 1 base at V and 4 bases at J, with 5 bases in the middle. The full variable domain, its missing parts supplied by reference TRBV7-2 and TRBJ2-1, is GAGVSQSPSNKVTEKGKDVELRCDPISGHTALYWYRQSLGQGLEFLIYFQGNSAPDKSGLPSDRFSAERTGGSVSTLTIQRTQQEDSAVYLCASSLGQYNEQFFGPGTRLTVL.

The gene calls are TRBV7-8 and TRBJ1-6, with D hard to call. Trimming shortened V by 1 base and J by 5 bases, and 21 bases separated the two germline ends. The CDR3 extends over 19 amino acids. CDR1 SGHVS and CDR2 FQNEAQ come from the germline V gene. CDR3 bases: TGTGCCAGCAGCTTAGACAACTGGGCCGGGCCCGGGAATAATTCACCCCTCCACTTT. It translates to CASSLDNWAGPGNNSPLHF.

V gene TRBV9 combines with J gene TRBJ2-1; 12 bases agree with TRBD2. Germline trimming cut 0 bases from V and 4 bases from J; bases unmatched to any gene: 5. CDR3 length: 17 amino acids. CDR1 is SGDLS, CDR2 YYNGEE, per germline. CDR3 sequence (DNA): TGTGCCAGCAGCGTAGATCTAGCGGGAGGGACGTACAATGAGCAGTTCTTC. Encoded protein: CASSVDLAGGTYNEQFF.

This clone was seen just once. The rearrangement uses TRBV15 and TRBJ2-4, with 9 nucleotides matching TRBD2. V lost 2 bases and J lost 6; bases outside the gene matches: 5. This CDR3 region has 15 residues. Germline CDR1 reads LNHNV; CDR2 reads YYDKDF (reference sequence). The CDR3 DNA reads as TGTGCCACCAGCAGAAAGCGGGAGGTTAGAAACATTCAGTACTTC. It codes for CATSRKREVRNIQYF.

V gene TRBV6-2 or TRBV6-3 combines with J gene TRBJ1-1, with D possibly TRBD1 on 6 matching bases. The V end lost 2 bases, the J end lost 5 bases, and 12 bases lay between the germline ends. The length of the CDR3 is 14 residues. In germline, CDR1 is MNHEY, CDR2 SVGEGT. The CDR3 bases are TGTGCCAGCAGTTACGGGGGGGCTCGGACTGAAGCTTTCTTT. It is translated as CASSYGGARTEAFF.